This is a list of T cell receptor beta chains from one sample in a study of blood T cell repertoires in COVID-19. The assay was immunoSEQ multiplex PCR, and TCRdb's table has in-frame clones only and misses some. The table lists about 530,000 clones, approximately 91% of them singletons. Sample: peripheral blood. These receptors were obtained from a woman between 45 and 65 years old with COVID-19, enrolled during active disease. CDR3s leave out the opening cysteine and the closing phenylalanine or tryptophan. Expanded clones are given a class, and other clones once, few, many or no size at all.

v_call clone_size cdr3_aa
TRBV9 - ASSPTGGRAEAF
TRBV4-2 - ASSQGTGVGTYGYT
TRBV24-1 - ATGGGAGQPQH
TRBV29-1 - SLRTGGQETQY
TRBV5-1 - ASSLGPTAYGYT
TRBV5-1 few ASSPEGGVSPLH
TRBV9 once ASSVAGPSYGYT
TRBV7-2 - ASSLAGGIGQPQH
TRBV30 - ACLRFEKLF
TRBV19 - ASSEGQGGYEQY
TRBV30 - AWSSGGADTQY
TRBV2 - ASGGDYGYT
TRBV10-2 once ATSTWTVEAF
TRBV27 - ASSLGGVPYNEQF
TRBV6-1 - ASSDLYTEAF
TRBV18 - ASSAYTGTGDTEAF
TRBV14 - ASSQGVGTSETYEQY
TRBV6-5 - ASSYSVSQYRGEQY
TRBV19 - ANGCVRQF
TRBV5-1 - ASSFGGGNIQY
TRBV6-5 - ASRASGGPEAF
TRBV21-1 - ASAPLVKTQY
TRBV5-1 - ASSFGAENTEAF
TRBV15 - ATREGRGTEAF
TRBV5-1 - ASSLGGGMSSYEQY
TRBV7-2 - ASRLSSGTEVFGYT
TRBV9 - ASSASRVNEQF
TRBV6-5 - ASSYSGLGDTEAF
TRBV4-2 - ASSQDKGVAGNRYTDTQY
TRBV20-1 - SASKAGGGLAKNIQY
TRBV6-5 - ASRGLAGSGDEQF
TRBV5-1 - ASSFRRQFRRDTEAF
TRBV7-8 - ASSLAGRGGEIYGYT
TRBV6-5 - ASSPGGYNGYT
TRBV9 - ASSVESGWGAEAF
TRBV5-1 - ASSLGPQGENEKLF
TRBV27 - ASSSGHLAVTQY